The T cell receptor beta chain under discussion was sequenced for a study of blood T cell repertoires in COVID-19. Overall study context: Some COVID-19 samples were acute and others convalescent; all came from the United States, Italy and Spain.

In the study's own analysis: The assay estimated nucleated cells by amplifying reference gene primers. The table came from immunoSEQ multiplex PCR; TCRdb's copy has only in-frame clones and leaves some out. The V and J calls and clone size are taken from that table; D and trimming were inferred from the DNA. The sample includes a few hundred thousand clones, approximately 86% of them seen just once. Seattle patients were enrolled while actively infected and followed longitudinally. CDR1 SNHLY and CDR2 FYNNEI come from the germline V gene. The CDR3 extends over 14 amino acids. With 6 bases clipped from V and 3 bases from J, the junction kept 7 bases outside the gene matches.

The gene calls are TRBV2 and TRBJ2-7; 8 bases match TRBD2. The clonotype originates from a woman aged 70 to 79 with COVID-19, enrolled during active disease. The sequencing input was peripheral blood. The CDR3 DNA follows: TGTGCCAGCAGGAGGGGACGGGGGGGCTACGAGCAGTACTTC. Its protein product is CASRRGRGGYEQYF.